What follows is one T cell receptor beta chain and its context. Its antigen remains unidentified. The method, 5' RACE with UMI labels, was used to prepare the TRB cDNA libraries. TCRdb reanalyzed the 5' RACE reads and collapses them to one entry per CDR3 protein, without DNA. The sample has about 150,000 distinct CDR3 sequences. Sorts performed in triplicate captured 300,000 or so cells each from every CD8+ T cell subset. CD45RO-CCR7+CD27+CD95- cells counted as naive CD8+ T cells. The CDR3 totals 12 residues. This entry is derived from a study of CXCR3-negative and CXCR3-positive naive CD8 T cells. The study's findings and limits: Because surface CD5 did not distinguish the naive subsets, TCR strength was inferred from TRB CDR3 properties. Diversity in memory CD8+ cells fell much lower than the comparably high levels seen in both naive subsets. Compared with CXCR3-negative naive cells, CXCR3-positive naive cells showed more hydrophobic TRB CDR3s.

Sample: naive CXCR3+ CD8+ T cells from blood. Subset indicated: CD45RO-CCR7+CD27+CD95- naive CD8+ T cells expressing CXCR3 (TNR3+). The chain joins TRBV12-3 or TRBV12-4 to TRBJ1-1. This sequence originates from a human donor in good health. Some clones in this sample may be carry-over from other donors' samples. The CDR3 here is CADGRGPTEAFF.